Listed here are 28 T cell receptor beta chains from one sample, sequenced in a study of T cell responses to AZD1222 COVID-19 vaccine. Here immunoSEQ multiplex PCR was the method, and the copy in TCRdb shows in-frame clones only, minus some. Of 180,000 or so clones detected, approximately 90% appear once; the ten largest clones hold 1.3%. The specimen comprised peripheral blood, sampled 28 days after the second AZD1222 dose. The receptors come from an adult who received the AZD1222 COVID-19 vaccine.

The chain has TRBV28 and TRBJ2-7; TRBD2 matches 9 bases. CDR1 is MDHEN, CDR2 SYDVKM, per germline. CDR3 length equals 14 residues. Trimming removed 11 bases from V and 1 base from J; junction bases left unmatched: 9. CDR3 in amino acids: CACWGSGRSYEQYF. Written as DNA, the CDR3 is TGTGCCTGTTGGGGGAGCGGGAGGTCCTACGAGCAGTACTTC.

The chain is built from TRBV30 and TRBJ2-1; 7 bases line up with TRBD1. The CDR3 is 13 residues long. J lost 3 bases, V lost 8 bases, and 7 bases had no gene match. Per germline, CDR1 GTSNPN and CDR2 SVGIG (reference sequence). CDR3 sequence reads: CAHHRDSYNEQFF. CDR3 in DNA: TGTGCCCACCACCGGGACAGCTACAATGAGCAGTTCTTC.

V and J are TRBV19 and TRBJ2-2; tentatively, D is TRBD1 (6 bases). This CDR3 contains 14 residues. V was clipped by 5 bases and J by 4 bases, with 11 bases between them. Per germline, CDR1 LNHDA and CDR2 SQIVND (reference sequence). The CDR3, as DNA: TGTGCCAGTAGTGTCCGACAGGTCACCGGGGAGCTGTTTTTT. Protein: CASSVRQVTGELFF.

The CDR3 spells CASSLVNGELFF. CDR3 coding DNA: TGTGCCAGCAGCTTGGTTAACGGGGAGCTGTTTTTT. The chain couples TRBV5-4 to TRBJ2-2; D gene unclear. The CDR3 runs 12 residues. With 0 bases removed from V and 7 bases from J, the gap between germline ends came to 4 bases. The germline V gene has CDR1 SGHNT and CDR2 YYREEE (reference sequence).

The J gene is TRBJ1-5, the V gene TRBV7-9, with D unclear. The germline V gene encodes CDR1 SEHNR and CDR2 FQNEAQ (reference sequence). The CDR3 is 14 amino acids. V was cut by 4 bases and J by 2 bases, with 9 bases left in between. The CDR3 DNA reads TGTGCCAGCAGCTCCCTAAGGGGCAATCAGCCCCAGCATTTT. It translates to CASSSLRGNQPQHF.

This clone was found a few times. The chain links TRBV7-9 to TRBJ1-1, with TRBD1 matching over 10 bases. The V gene's germline CDR1 is SEHNR and CDR2 FQNEAQ (reference sequence). V lost 5 bases and J lost 5; bases outside the gene matches: 2. The CDR3 covers 13 residues. The CDR3 spells CASSEGQGTEAFF. In DNA, the CDR3 is TGTGCCAGCAGCGAGGGACAGGGGACTGAAGCTTTCTTT.

The gene calls are TRBV27 and TRBJ1-1; D is perhaps TRBD1 (6 bases). This CDR3 is 15 amino acids long. From germline, CDR1 is MNHEY and CDR2 SMNVEV (reference sequence). V lost 6 bases and J lost 0, with 14 bases in between. In DNA, the CDR3 is TGTGCCAGCAGATCCGGACAGTTTATGAACACTGAAGCTTTCTTT. Protein sequence: CASRSGQFMNTEAFF.

This rearrangement joins TRBV5-6 to TRBJ1-4, with 9 bases identical to TRBD1. V was pared by 1 base and J by 4 bases, with 5 bases of the junction left unmatched. Germline V CDR1 and CDR2: SGHDT, YYEEEE. The CDR3 runs 16 residues. The CDR3, as DNA: TGTGCCAGCAGCTTGCCCGGACAGGGGCTTAATGAAAAACTGTTTTTT. This translates into CASSLPGQGLNEKLFF.

This chain connects TRBV5-5 to TRBJ1-6; 8 bases line up with TRBD1. The junction had 8 bases not matched to a gene; V was cut back by 2 bases and J by 10 bases. The CDR3 contains 15 residues. CDR1 SGHKS and CDR2 YYEKEE come from the germline V gene (reference sequence). CDR3 sequence reads: CASSFETGVRSPLHF. In nucleotides, the CDR3 is TGTGCCAGCAGCTTCGAGACAGGGGTTAGGTCACCCCTCCACTTT.

The chain employs TRBV28 and TRBJ1-4; a weak D match, TRBD1 (5 bases). Germline V gene data show CDR1 as MDHEN and CDR2 as SYDVKM. V was cut by 5 bases and J by 7 bases, with 20 bases left in between. The CDR3 extends over 16 amino acids. The CDR3 loop reads CASSAYPGTRGEKLFF. The CDR3 DNA follows: TGTGCCAGCAGTGCTTACCCCGGGACTCGCGGTGAAAAACTGTTTTTT.

The V and J genes are TRBV28 and TRBJ1-5; D is possibly TRBD1 (5 bases). The germline V and J ends were trimmed by 5 bases and 3 bases, with 17 bases remaining between them. The CDR3 covers 16 residues. Germline lookup yields CDR1 MDHEN and CDR2 SYDVKM. The CDR3 reads CASSLPGPANNQPQHF. The CDR3 nucleotides are TGTGCCAGCAGTCTCCCGGGGCCGGCCAACAATCAGCCCCAGCATTTT.

On this clone itself: At the DNA level, this CDR3 is encoded by other sequences in the same sample as well. The chain couples TRBV6-4 to TRBJ2-2; maybe TRBD2 (5 bases). This CDR3 contains 14 residues. Germline CDR1 and CDR2: MRHNA and SNTAGT. V lost 0 bases, J lost 3 bases, and 5 bases lay in between. Written as DNA, the CDR3 is TGTGCCAGCAGTGACTCGCGGGACACCGGGGAGCTGTTTTTT. Its protein product is CASSDSRDTGELFF.

This chain links TRBV30 with TRBJ1-1; the D is unclear. V lost 7 bases and J lost 0, with 12 bases in between. Germline loops: CDR1 GTSNPN, CDR2 SVGIG (reference sequence). The CDR3 covers 13 residues. CDR3 DNA: TGTGCCTTCAACTCCGGACTGAACACTGAAGCTTTCTTT. Its protein is CAFNSGLNTEAFF.

J is TRBJ1-2 and V is TRBV5-6, with D possibly matching TRBD1 (6 bases). Germline V gene sequence: CDR1 SGHDT, CDR2 YYEEEE. V was shortened by 1 base and J by 5 bases, with 15 bases between the two germline ends. This CDR3 has 15 amino acids. CDR3 bases: TGTGCCAGCAGCTTGTCAGGGGACTTTAGGTATGGCTACACCTTC. Translating it yields CASSLSGDFRYGYTF.

This clone has only one observation. The chain recombines TRBV5-1 with TRBJ1-3; D is undetermined. The V gene's germline CDR1 is SGHRS and CDR2 YFSETQ. CDR3 length: 16 amino acids. V lost 2 bases, J lost 0 bases, and 12 bases lay in between. CDR3 bases: TGCGCCAGCAGCTTATCGGCAGTGAGCTCTGGAAACACCATATATTTT. Protein sequence: CASSLSAVSSGNTIYF.

This chain connects TRBV7-8 to TRBJ1-2; no clear D gene. The CDR3 has 14 amino acids. Germline lookup yields CDR1 SGHVS and CDR2 FQNEAQ. V dropped 5 bases and J dropped 6 bases, with 16 bases sitting between them. The CDR3 DNA reads as TGTGCCAGCAGCCTCCCCCTGGGTGAAGATGGCTACACCTTC. As protein: CASSLPLGEDGYTF.

The sample holds a few counts of this clone. The chain couples TRBV14 to TRBJ1-4, with 8 nucleotides matching TRBD1. Trimming cost V 4 bases and J 8 bases; bases outside gene matches: 9. This CDR3 spans 15 amino acids. From germline, CDR1 is SGHDN and CDR2 FVKESK. The CDR3 spells CASSRDTGGREKLFF. For the CDR3, the DNA is TGTGCCAGCAGCCGGGATACAGGGGGTCGGGAAAAACTGTTTTTT. The whole variable domain, filled in from reference TRBV14 and TRBJ1-4, reads EAGVTQFPSHSVIEKGQTVTLRCDPISGHDNLYWYRRVMGKEIKFLLHFVKESKQDESGMPNNRFLAERTGGTYSTLKVQPAELEDSGVYFCASSRDTGGREKLFFGSGTQLSVL.

The J gene is TRBJ1-4, the V gene TRBV28; 8 bases line up with TRBD1. With V trimmed by 5 bases and J by 7 bases, 6 bases remained unmatched. The CDR3 loop spans 14 amino acids. Per germline, CDR1 MDHEN and CDR2 SYDVKM. The CDR3 DNA is TGTGCCAGCAGTCATCGGACAGGGAGTGAAAAACTGTTTTTT. Amino acid sequence: CASSHRTGSEKLFF.

The J gene is TRBJ2-7, the V gene TRBV5-1; 10 bases map to TRBD2. The length of the CDR3 is 15 residues. V lost 4 bases and J lost 0; bases outside the gene matches: 4. Germline CDR1 SGHRS, CDR2 YFSETQ. The CDR3 spells CASSPVAGGSYEQYF. The CDR3 region has the DNA TGCGCCAGCAGCCCAGTAGCGGGGGGCTCCTACGAGCAGTACTTC.

The rearrangement uses TRBV6-5 and TRBJ1-2; 7 bases line up with TRBD1. Germline assignment: CDR1 MNHEY and CDR2 SVGAGI. J gave up 4 bases and V 6 bases, and 8 bases lay outside the gene matches. The CDR3 contains 14 residues. The CDR3 DNA reads as TGTGCCAGCAGCCTATCGACAGGGCTCTATGGCTACACCTTC. As protein: CASSLSTGLYGYTF.

The chain's CDR3 is CASTPRLGRGYTF. The CDR3 coding sequence is TGTGCCAGCACTCCTAGGTTGGGTCGCGGCTACACCTTC. The genes are TRBV12-3 or TRBV12-4 and TRBJ1-2, with D hard to call. Trimming took 7 bases from V and 8 from J, leaving 17 bases between them. The CDR3 extends over 13 amino acids.

The chain joins TRBV6-5 to TRBJ2-3; possible D gene TRBD1, 5 bases. In germline, CDR1 is MNHEY, CDR2 SVGAGI. This CDR3 is built from 12 residues. V was cut by 6 bases and J by 8 bases, with 12 bases left in between. Here the CDR3 reads CASRQATGTQYF. CDR3 DNA sequence: TGTGCCAGCAGACAGGCTACGGGTACGCAGTATTTT.

V usage is TRBV24-1 and J usage is TRBJ2-5; 9 bases are a match to TRBD1. The CDR3 has 14 amino acids. Germline V gene data show CDR1 as KGHDR and CDR2 as SFDVKD. With V trimmed by 3 bases and J by 7 bases, 5 bases remained unmatched. CDR3 sequence reads: CATSDGTGFLTQYF. CDR3 bases: TGTGCCACCAGTGATGGGACAGGGTTTTTGACCCAGTACTTC.

CDR3 sequence: CASSPGEAGYTF. The CDR3 nucleotides read TGTGCCAGCAGTCCAGGGGAAGCTGGCTACACCTTC. The chain combines TRBV28 with TRBJ1-2; D might be TRBD1 (6 bases). CDR3 length: 12 amino acids. Germline CDR1 and CDR2: MDHEN and SYDVKM. V was pared by 5 bases and J by 7 bases, with 11 bases between.

CDR3 nucleotide sequence: TGTGCCACCAGTATCAGGGGGACTCACAATGAGCAGTTCTTC. Protein: CATSIRGTHNEQFF. The chain has TRBV24-1 and TRBJ2-1, with D possibly TRBD1 on 7 matching bases. This CDR3 region has 14 residues. The V gene's germline CDR1 is KGHDR and CDR2 SFDVKD. The V end lost 6 bases, the J end lost 5 bases, and 13 bases lay between the germline ends.

The genes are TRBV10-2 and TRBJ1-5; D unclear. From germline, CDR1 is WSHSY and CDR2 SAAADI. Trimming pared 10 bases from V and 4 bases from J, leaving 14 bases between. The CDR3 has 13 amino acids. The CDR3 nucleotides read TGCGCCATCTCTCACGTCGGGAATCAGCCCCAGCATTTT. Its translation: CAISHVGNQPQHF.

This chain connects TRBV2 to TRBJ1-2; 7 bases are shared with TRBD1. In germline, CDR1 is SNHLY, CDR2 FYNNEI. The V gene end was trimmed by 7 bases and the J gene end by 3 bases; junction bases not matched to a gene: 11. CDR3 length: 15 residues. The CDR3 DNA reads TGTGCCAGCAACCCTTCCGGGACAGCAGACTATGGCTACACCTTC. This translates into CASNPSGTADYGYTF. The variable domain in full, completed from reference TRBV2 and TRBJ1-2, reads EPEVTQTPSHQVTQMGQEVILRCVPISNHLYFYWYRQILGQKVEFLVSFYNNEISEKSEIFDDQFSVERPDGSNFTLKIRSTKLEDSAMYFCASNPSGTADYGYTFGSGTRLTVV.

The gene calls are TRBV23-1 and TRBJ1-2, with 7 bases lining up with TRBD1. TRBV23-1 counts as an open reading frame of uncertain function. CDR3 size: 14 residues. J was trimmed by 6 bases and V by 1 base; bases with no gene match: 5. The CDR3 DNA follows: TGCGCCAGCAGTCAATTCGAGGGGGCTAATGGCTACACCTTC. It encodes CASSQFEGANGYTF.